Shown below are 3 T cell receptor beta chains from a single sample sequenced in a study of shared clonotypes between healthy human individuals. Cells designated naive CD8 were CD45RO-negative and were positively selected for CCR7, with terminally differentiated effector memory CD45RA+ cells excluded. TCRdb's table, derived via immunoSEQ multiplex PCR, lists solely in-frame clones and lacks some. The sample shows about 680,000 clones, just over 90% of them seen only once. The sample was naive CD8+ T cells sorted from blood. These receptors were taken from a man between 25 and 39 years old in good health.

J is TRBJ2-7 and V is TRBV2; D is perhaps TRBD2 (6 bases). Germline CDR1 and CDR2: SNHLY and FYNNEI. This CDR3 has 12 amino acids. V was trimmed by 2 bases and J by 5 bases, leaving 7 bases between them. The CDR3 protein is CASSERGDEQYF. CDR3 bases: TGTGCCAGCAGTGAACGCGGGGACGAGCAGTACTTC.

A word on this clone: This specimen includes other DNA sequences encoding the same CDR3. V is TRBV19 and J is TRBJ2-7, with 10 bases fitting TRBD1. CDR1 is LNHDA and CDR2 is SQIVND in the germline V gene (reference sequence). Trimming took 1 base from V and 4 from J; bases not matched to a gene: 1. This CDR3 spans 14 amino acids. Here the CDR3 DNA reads TGTGCCAGTAGTATAGGGACAGGGGGATACGAGCAGTACTTC. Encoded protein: CASSIGTGGYEQYF.

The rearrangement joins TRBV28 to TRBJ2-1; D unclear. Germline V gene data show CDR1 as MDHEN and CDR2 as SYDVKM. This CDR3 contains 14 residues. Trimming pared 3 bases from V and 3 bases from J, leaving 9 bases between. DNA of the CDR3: TGTGCCAGCAGTTTGGTGGGGATCTACAATGAGCAGTTCTTC. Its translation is CASSLVGIYNEQFF.